These T cell receptor beta chains were read from a single sample in a study of T cells in Graves' hyperthyroidism and ophthalmopathy. Each CDR3 protein is one row after TCRdb ran MiXCR on the multiplex PCR reads. Of over 500,000 distinct CDR3 sequences in the sample, under 20% were seen once. Sequenced: blood. The receptors here all came from a woman aged 18 to 35 with Graves' ophthalmopathy. The conserved cysteine and the conserved F or W are not part of the CDR3 here.

j_call v_call cdr3_length cdr3_aa
TRBJ2-1 TRBV6-1 11 ASTGLAGVEQF
TRBJ2-1 TRBV12-3/TRBV12-4 12 ASSFQGVVNEQF
TRBJ2-7 TRBV6-4 14 ASSGSGTGVHYEQY
TRBJ2-7 TRBV20-1 12 SARDIRTGGEQY
TRBJ2-7 TRBV20-1 12 SARDGTGGYEQY
TRBJ2-3 TRBV7-9 13 ASRTIAGGTDTQY
TRBJ2-1 TRBV3-2 14 ASSQTPSGLYNEQF
TRBJ2-7 TRBV13 14 ASSHEWREGGYEQY
TRBJ1-5 TRBV3-1 12 ASSQAGVVGPQH
TRBJ2-2 TRBV27 10 ASSFSGGELF
TRBJ2-5 TRBV7-9 16 ASSPRQGTSAGAETQY
TRBJ2-1 TRBV11-3 14 ASSARLAGVANEQF
TRBJ1-1 TRBV7-6 13 ASSLSGILNTEAF
TRBJ2-1 TRBV7-2 15 ASSSRQALVGSNEQF
TRBJ1-1 TRBV3-1 10 ASSQGTTEAF
TRBJ1-4 TRBV6-5 11 ASRDLSNEKLF
TRBJ2-7 TRBV20-1 11 SARDRLSYEQY
TRBJ1-1 TRBV28 14 ASRTGGRVKNTEAF
TRBJ2-2 TRBV28 13 ASNPQREGTGELF
TRBJ2-1 TRBV30 12 AWSSRSAYNEQF
TRBJ2-5 TRBV3-1 11 ASSQARGRAQY
TRBJ2-7 TRBV6-2/TRBV6-3 16 ASSSPGLAQPISYEQY
TRBJ2-5 TRBV19 12 ASSIPRVGETQY
TRBJ2-3 TRBV4-3 13 ASSQGDLGTDTQY
TRBJ2-7 TRBV6-1 14 ASSVDPQGPGGEQY
TRBJ2-4 TRBV7-9 16 ASSLARDYPLAKNIQY
TRBJ2-3 TRBV30 12 AWRLRAGREGQY
TRBJ2-5 TRBV30 12 AWSGVGLQETQY
TRBJ1-2 TRBV6-1 11 ASSPWEGYGYT
TRBJ2-1 TRBV29-1 14 SAAPYGMSSYNEQF
TRBJ1-2 TRBV5-4 12 ASSASGGVYGYT
TRBJ2-2 TRBV6-5 11 ASSYEYLGELF
TRBJ1-1 TRBV7-3 14 ATRRPLPAVFPEAF
TRBJ2-7 TRBV2 13 ASSERDRGDYEQY
TRBJ1-1 TRBV19 15 ASSIVPGQGRSTEAF
TRBJ1-1 TRBV29-1 12 SVAMDRRNTEAF